The clone carrying this T cell receptor (beta chain) appeared many times. Its antigen is currently unknown. Time point: sample taken at primary tumor resection. Samples came from around 70 TRACERx patients with untreated early-stage lung cancer. Tumor, nontumor lung or frozen PBMC supplied whole RNA that was sequenced unsorted. In TCRdb, the 5' RACE reads were re-called with MiXCR into one record per CDR3 protein. The data contain around 8,100 distinct CDR3 sequences, about an eighth of them singletons. The data originate from a study of spatial heterogeneity in lung cancer. In the study overall: Detection consistently yielded more beta chains than alpha chains. Study-level results: The study found that expanded intratumoral alpha and beta TCR counts tracked tumor mutation counts.

Germline CDR1 reads DFQATT; CDR2 reads SNEGSKA (reference sequence). After removal of 6 bases from V and 4 bases from J, the junction contained 7 bases not matched to a gene. This CDR3 comprises 14 residues. The source of this sequence is a male donor with early-stage non-small cell lung cancer. Sample: lung tumor tissue, taken at surgery. V usage is TRBV20-1 and J usage is TRBJ1-3; TRBD1 agrees at 9 bases. The CDR3 DNA reads as TGCAGTGCCCGTCCCGGACAGGGGGGAAACACCATATATTTT. This codes for CSARPGQGGNTIYF.